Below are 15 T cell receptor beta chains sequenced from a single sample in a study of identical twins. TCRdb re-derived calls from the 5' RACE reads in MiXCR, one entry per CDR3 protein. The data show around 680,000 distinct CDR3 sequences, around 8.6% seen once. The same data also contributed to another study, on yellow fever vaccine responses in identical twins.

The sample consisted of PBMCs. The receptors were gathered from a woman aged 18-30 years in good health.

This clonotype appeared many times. The DNA for the CDR3 is TGTGCCAGCAGTGAATGGAGGGGAGACCAAGAGACCCAGTACTTC. Translation gives CASSEWRGDQETQYF. This chain connects TRBV25-1 to TRBJ2-5; TRBD2 is a possible D gene (6 bases). This CDR3 contains 15 residues. Germline assignment: CDR1 MGHDK and CDR2 SYGVNS. The V end lost 1 base, the J end lost 0 bases, and 9 bases lay between the germline ends. Full variable domain (rest looked up from reference TRBV25-1 and TRBJ2-5): EADIYQTPRYLVIGTGKKITLECSQTMGHDKMYWYQQDPGMELHLIHYSYGVNSTEKGDLSSESTVSRIRTEHFPLTLESARPSHTSQYLCASSEWRGDQETQYFGPGTRLLVL.

CDR3 sequence (DNA): TGTGCCAGCCGCACCGGGACAGGGGGCATCAATGAGCAGTTCTTC. This gives the protein CASRTGTGGINEQFF. The chain has TRBV12-3 or TRBV12-4 and TRBJ2-1, with 12 bases aligning to TRBD1. V trimming: 8 bases; J trimming: 6 bases; junction bases outside the gene matches: 8. The CDR3 length is 15 residues.

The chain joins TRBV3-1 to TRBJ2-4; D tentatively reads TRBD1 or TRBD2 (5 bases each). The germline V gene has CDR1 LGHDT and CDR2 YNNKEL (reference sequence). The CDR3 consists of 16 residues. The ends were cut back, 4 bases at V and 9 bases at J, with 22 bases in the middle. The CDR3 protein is CASSLTDGPIGGIQYF. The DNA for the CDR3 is TGTGCCAGCAGCCTGACAGATGGTCCCATTGGGGGCATTCAGTACTTC.

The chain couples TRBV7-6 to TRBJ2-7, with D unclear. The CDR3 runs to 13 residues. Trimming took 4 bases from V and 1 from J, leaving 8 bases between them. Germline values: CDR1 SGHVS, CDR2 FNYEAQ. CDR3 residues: CASSSVGSYEQYF. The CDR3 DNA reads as TGTGCCAGCAGCTCGGTAGGATCCTACGAGCAGTACTTC.

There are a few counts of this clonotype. CDR3 bases: TGTGCCATCAGTGAGGGGTCCCAGCGCGGGATAATGGGCAATGAGCAGTTCTTC. Protein: CAISEGSQRGIMGNEQFF. The chain uses TRBV10-3 and TRBJ2-1, with D possibly TRBD2 on 6 matching bases. Germline CDR1 and CDR2: ENHRY and SYGVKD. V lost 2 bases to trimming and J lost 6 bases, with 23 bases between them. This CDR3 has 18 amino acids.

CDR3 residues: CSVVFPGGSGRETQYF. For the CDR3, the DNA is TGCAGCGTTGTTTTTCCCGGCGGGAGTGGAAGAGAGACCCAGTACTTC. The J gene is TRBJ2-5, the V gene TRBV29-1, with TRBD2 matching over 7 bases. The CDR3 contains 16 residues. Germline V lookup: CDR1 SQVTM, CDR2 ANQGSEA. V trimming: 4 bases; J trimming: 4 bases; junction bases outside the gene matches: 15.

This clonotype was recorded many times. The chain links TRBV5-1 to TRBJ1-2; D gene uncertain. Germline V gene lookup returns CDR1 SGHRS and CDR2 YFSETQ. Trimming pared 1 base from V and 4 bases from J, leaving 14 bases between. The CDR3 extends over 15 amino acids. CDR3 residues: CASSLYQPGGYGYTF. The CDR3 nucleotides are TGCGCCAGCAGCTTGTACCAGCCGGGAGGCTATGGCTACACCTTC. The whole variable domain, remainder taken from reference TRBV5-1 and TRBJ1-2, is KAGVTQTPRYLIKTRGQQVTLSCSPISGHRSVSWYQQTPGQGLQFLFEYFSETQRNKGNFPGRFSGRQFSNSRSEMNVSTLELGDSALYLCASSLYQPGGYGYTFGSGTRLTVV.

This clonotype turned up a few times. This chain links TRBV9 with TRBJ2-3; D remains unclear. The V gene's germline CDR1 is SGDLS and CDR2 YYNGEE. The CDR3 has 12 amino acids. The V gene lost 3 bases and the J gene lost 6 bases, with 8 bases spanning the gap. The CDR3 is CASSAPLDTQYF. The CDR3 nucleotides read TGTGCCAGCAGCGCTCCGCTGGATACGCAGTATTTT. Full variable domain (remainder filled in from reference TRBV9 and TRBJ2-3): DSGVTQTPKHLITATGQRVTLRCSPRSGDLSVYWYQQSLDQGLQFLIQYYNGEERAKGNILERFSAQQFPDLHSELNLSSLELGDSALYFCASSAPLDTQYFGPGTRLTVL.

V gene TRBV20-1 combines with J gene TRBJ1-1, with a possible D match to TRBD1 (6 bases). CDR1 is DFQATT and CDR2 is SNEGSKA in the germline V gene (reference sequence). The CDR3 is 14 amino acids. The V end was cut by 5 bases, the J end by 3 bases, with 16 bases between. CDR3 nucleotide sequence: TGCAGTGCTCCGAGGGGGGGTCGTGACACTGAAGCTTTCTTT. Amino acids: CSAPRGGRDTEAFF.

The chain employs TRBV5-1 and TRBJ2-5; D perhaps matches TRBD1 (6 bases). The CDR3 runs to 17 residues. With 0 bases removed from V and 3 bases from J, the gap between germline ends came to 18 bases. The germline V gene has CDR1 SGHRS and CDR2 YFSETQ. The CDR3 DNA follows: TGCGCCAGCAGCTTGGTTCCTGGGGGCGCGGTGGAAGAGACCCAGTACTTC. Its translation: CASSLVPGGAVEETQYF.

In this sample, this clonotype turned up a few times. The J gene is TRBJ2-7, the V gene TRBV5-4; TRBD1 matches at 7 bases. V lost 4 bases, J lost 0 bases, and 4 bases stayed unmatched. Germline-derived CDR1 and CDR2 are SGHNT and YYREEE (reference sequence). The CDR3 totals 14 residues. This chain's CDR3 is CASSPTGNSYEQYF. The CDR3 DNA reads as TGTGCCAGCAGCCCGACAGGGAACTCCTACGAGCAGTACTTC.

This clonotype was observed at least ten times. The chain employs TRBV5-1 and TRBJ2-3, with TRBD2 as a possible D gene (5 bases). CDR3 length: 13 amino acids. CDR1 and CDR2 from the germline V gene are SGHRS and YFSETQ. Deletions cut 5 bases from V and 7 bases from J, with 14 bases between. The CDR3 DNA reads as TGCGCCAGCAGTCAAAATACCGGGAATACGCAGTATTTT. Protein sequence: CASSQNTGNTQYF.

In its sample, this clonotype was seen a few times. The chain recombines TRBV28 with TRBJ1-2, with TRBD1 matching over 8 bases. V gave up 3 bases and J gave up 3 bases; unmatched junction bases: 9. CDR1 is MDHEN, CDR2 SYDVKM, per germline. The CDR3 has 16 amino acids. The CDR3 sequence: CASSFPGQGRDYGYTF. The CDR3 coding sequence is TGTGCCAGCAGTTTCCCCGGACAGGGAAGGGACTATGGCTACACCTTC.

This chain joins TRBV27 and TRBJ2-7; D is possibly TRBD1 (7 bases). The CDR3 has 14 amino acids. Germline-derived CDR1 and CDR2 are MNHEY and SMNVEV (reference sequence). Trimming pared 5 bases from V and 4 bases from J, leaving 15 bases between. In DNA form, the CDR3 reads TGTGCCAGCAGTATGACAGGGACTGTATACGAGCAGTACTTC. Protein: CASSMTGTVYEQYF.

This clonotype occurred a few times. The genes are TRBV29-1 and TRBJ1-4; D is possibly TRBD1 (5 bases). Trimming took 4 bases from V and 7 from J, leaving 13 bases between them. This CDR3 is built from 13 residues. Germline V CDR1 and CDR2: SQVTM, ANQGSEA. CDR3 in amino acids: CSVVGTTGEKLFF. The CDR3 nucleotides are TGCAGCGTTGTGGGGACCACAGGTGAAAAACTGTTTTTT.